The 32 T cell receptor beta chains presented below share a single source sample, sequenced in a study of shared clonotypes between healthy human individuals. The protocol was immunoSEQ multiplex PCR, while the TCRdb copy is restricted to in-frame clones and leaves out a portion. The repertoire holds 2,100,000 or so clones, with around 95% as singletons. The sample comprised naive CD4+ T cells sorted from blood. Regarding subset: CD45RA+ positively selected. These receptors came from a man younger than 30 in good health.

The chain has TRBV7-9 and TRBJ2-3; 7 bases align to TRBD2. The CDR3 consists of 18 residues. J lost 5 bases, V lost 5 bases, and 19 bases had no gene match. Per the germline V gene, CDR1 is SEHNR and CDR2 is FQNEAQ (reference sequence). CDR3 nucleotide sequence: TGTGCCAGCAGCCATAGGGGAGGGCTAACTCGGCGCGGAGATACGCAGTATTTT. Residues: CASSHRGGLTRRGDTQYF. Combining the CDR3 with reference TRBV7-9 and TRBJ2-3 gives the whole variable domain DTGVSQNPRHKITKRGQNVTFRCDPISEHNRLYWYRQTLGQGPEFLTYFQNEAQLEKSRLLSDRFSAERPKGSFSTLEIQRTEQGDSAMYLCASSHRGGLTRRGDTQYFGPGTRLTVL.

The DNA for the CDR3 is TGTGCCAGCAGTTACCGACTAGCGGGAGTTACCGGGGAGCTGTTTTTT. Amino acid sequence: CASSYRLAGVTGELFF. The chain couples TRBV6-6 to TRBJ2-2; 12 bases fit TRBD2. J lost 5 bases, V lost 2 bases, and 3 bases had no gene match. This CDR3 contains 16 residues. The germline CDR1 and CDR2 sequences are MNHNY and SVGAGI (reference sequence).

The chain recombines TRBV7-9 with TRBJ1-1; D ambiguous. This CDR3 has 13 residues. Germline values: CDR1 SEHNR, CDR2 FQNEAQ (reference sequence). V lost 8 bases and J 4 bases, leaving 14 bases between the germline ends. The CDR3 DNA sequence: TGTGCCAGCGCGGGTGGGCCAGCCACTGAAGCTTTCTTT. Translated: CASAGGPATEAFF.

To note about this clone: Other DNA sequences within the sample encode an identical CDR3. The chain recombines TRBV10-3 with TRBJ2-7; 9 nucleotides agree with TRBD2. CDR1 and CDR2 (germline): ENHRY, SYGVKD. This CDR3 is 14 amino acids long. V was clipped by 2 bases and J by 3 bases; unmatched bases: 2. The CDR3 protein is CAISEGAGGYEQYF. The CDR3 DNA is TGTGCCATCAGTGAGGGAGCGGGGGGCTACGAGCAGTACTTC.

In regard to this clone: Other DNA sequences from this sample encode an identical CDR3 as well. The gene calls are TRBV5-8 and TRBJ1-4; TRBD1 aligns across 7 bases. The CDR3 totals 14 residues. Germline loops: CDR1 SGHTS, CDR2 YDEGEE. After removal of 0 bases from V and 8 bases from J, the junction contained 4 bases not matched to a gene. The CDR3 DNA reads as TGTGCCAGCAGCTTGGGACAGGGTTACGAAAAACTGTTTTTT. This sequence encodes CASSLGQGYEKLFF.

DNA for the CDR3: TGTGCCTGGAGTTTCAGTGATACGCAGTATTTT. It encodes CAWSFSDTQYF. The genes are TRBV30 and TRBJ2-3; D is uncertain. Trimming pared 2 bases from V and 6 bases from J, leaving 6 bases between. The germline CDR1 and CDR2 sequences are GTSNPN and SVGIG (reference sequence). CDR3 length: 11 residues.

Note on this clone: Other DNA sequences from this sample encode an identical CDR3 as well. The chain has TRBV6-5 and TRBJ1-6; 8 bases are a match to TRBD1. V trimming: 5 bases; J trimming: 7 bases; junction bases outside the gene matches: 4. The germline V gene encodes CDR1 MNHEY and CDR2 SVGAGI. CDR3 size: 14 residues. Written as DNA, the CDR3 is TGTGCCAGCAGTCGACAGGGGAGCAATTCACCCCTCCACTTT. Encoded protein: CASSRQGSNSPLHF.

The chain employs TRBV19 and TRBJ1-1; D is possibly TRBD1 (5 bases). Germline-derived CDR1 and CDR2 are LNHDA and SQIVND (reference sequence). The CDR3 totals 17 residues. The V end was cut by 1 base, the J end by 0 bases, with 15 bases between. CDR3 residues: CASSIVGARSMNTEAFF. CDR3 bases: TGTGCCAGTAGTATAGTCGGGGCCCGATCCATGAACACTGAAGCTTTCTTT.

This clone was detected only a few times. Additional DNA sequences in this sample encode the identical CDR3. The chain couples TRBV10-3 to TRBJ2-1; no firm D call. V was clipped by 8 bases and J by 4 bases, with 6 bases between them. Germline-derived CDR1 and CDR2 are ENHRY and SYGVKD. This CDR3 has 11 residues. CDR3 DNA: TGTGCCATCGGCGGTTACAATGAGCAGTTCTTC. Translated: CAIGGYNEQFF.

This sequence joins TRBV9 and TRBJ2-7; 10 bases align to TRBD1. The CDR3 length is 15 residues. Per the germline V gene, CDR1 is SGDLS and CDR2 is YYNGEE. With V trimmed by 2 bases and J by 1 base, 3 bases remained unmatched. The CDR3 DNA sequence: TGTGCCAGCAGCGTGGGACAGGGGCATTCCTACGAGCAGTACTTC. Its translation is CASSVGQGHSYEQYF.

The chain recombines TRBV19 with TRBJ1-5, with a weak D call TRBD1 (6 bases). Germline-derived CDR1 and CDR2 are LNHDA and SQIVND (reference sequence). V lost 3 bases and J lost 7, with 19 bases in between. The CDR3 runs 16 residues. The CDR3, as DNA: TGTGCCAGTAGTATCGGGGTATGGGGGCCGGAACAGCCCCAGCATTTT. Translation: CASSIGVWGPEQPQHF. Full variable domain (missing parts from reference TRBV19 and TRBJ1-5): DGGITQSPKYLFRKEGQNVTLSCEQNLNHDAMYWYRQDPGQGLRLIYYSQIVNDFQKGDIAEGYSVSREKKESFPLTVTSAQKNPTAFYLCASSIGVWGPEQPQHFGDGTRLSIL.

The chain joins TRBV10-1 to TRBJ2-3; 10 positions match TRBD2. From germline, CDR1 is WNHNN and CDR2 SYGVQD (reference sequence). V was clipped by 2 bases and J by 2 bases; unmatched bases: 4. The CDR3 totals 16 residues. CDR3 in DNA: TGCGCCAGCAGTGAGGGACTAGCGGCTATCACAGATACGCAGTATTTT. Its protein is CASSEGLAAITDTQYF.

This rearrangement joins TRBV5-1 to TRBJ1-5; D may be TRBD1 (5 bases). Per the germline V gene, CDR1 is SGHRS and CDR2 is YFSETQ. CDR3 length: 17 amino acids. The ends were cut back, 0 bases at V and 6 bases at J, with 19 bases in the middle. CDR3 loop: CASSLEPSQGGAQPQHF. The DNA for the CDR3 is TGCGCCAGCAGCTTGGAACCCAGCCAAGGCGGGGCTCAGCCCCAGCATTTT.

This chain links TRBV5-6 with TRBJ1-6; D possibly corresponds to TRBD1 (5 bases). The CDR3 covers 15 residues. V was clipped by 2 bases and J by 5 bases, with 11 bases between them. Per the germline V gene, CDR1 is SGHDT and CDR2 is YYEEEE. CDR3 amino acids: CASSFLGRDNSPLHF. CDR3 in DNA: TGTGCCAGCAGCTTCCTGGGACGGGATAATTCACCCCTCCACTTT.

The V call is TRBV28, the J call TRBJ1-5; possible D gene TRBD1, 5 bases. Per germline, CDR1 MDHEN and CDR2 SYDVKM. The CDR3 is 16 residues long. With 4 bases removed from V and 1 base from J, the gap between germline ends came to 14 bases. CDR3: CASSSPGFKSNQPQHF. The DNA of the CDR3 is TGTGCCAGCAGTTCCCCAGGGTTCAAAAGCAATCAGCCCCAGCATTTT.

Worth noting for this clone: One junction end does not reproduce the germline sequence, and a read error may be involved. The rearrangement links TRBV28 to TRBJ1-2, with D perhaps matching TRBD1 (6 bases). CDR1 and CDR2 (germline): MDHEN, SYDVKM. This CDR3 is built from 14 residues. The CDR3 region is CATSFRGGGYGYTF. The CDR3 DNA reads as TGTGCCACCAGTTTCAGGGGTGGGGGCTATGGCTACACCTTC.

This clone was seen only once. This sequence joins TRBV5-4 and TRBJ1-5; D is perhaps TRBD1 (5 bases). V was cut by 0 bases and J by 7 bases, with 14 bases left in between. The germline V gene encodes CDR1 SGHNT and CDR2 YYREEE (reference sequence). This CDR3 is built from 15 residues. CDR3 in DNA: TGTGCCAGCAGCTTGGGGGGGACGGTAGGACAGCCCCAGCATTTT. This codes for CASSLGGTVGQPQHF.

This rearrangement joins TRBV12-2 to TRBJ2-5. TRBV12-2 is a known pseudogene. The CDR3 covers 17 residues. CDR3 DNA sequence: TGTGCAAGTCGCTCCCTAATTAAGACTAGAGGGGGAGAGACCCAGTACTTC. Translated, it gives CASRSLIKTRGGETQYF.

J is TRBJ1-6 and V is TRBV30; the D is unclear. Germline V lookup: CDR1 GTSNPN, CDR2 SVGIG (reference sequence). V was trimmed by 1 base and J by 7 bases, leaving 11 bases between them. The CDR3 has 14 residues. The CDR3 is CAWSERTVNSPLHF. DNA for the CDR3: TGTGCCTGGAGTGAGCGGACGGTAAATTCACCCCTCCACTTT.

V and J are TRBV6-1 and TRBJ2-1; D gene ambiguous. The germline V gene has CDR1 MNHNS and CDR2 SASEGT. Trimming shortened V by 1 base and J by 1 base, and 14 bases separated the two germline ends. This CDR3 is 17 amino acids long. As DNA, the CDR3 is TGTGCCAGCAGTGAAGTCTGGGTCCAAGTATCCTACAATGAGCAGTTCTTC. Translation gives CASSEVWVQVSYNEQFF.

This chain connects TRBV7-9 to TRBJ1-2; TRBD1 matches at 11 bases. CDR1 and CDR2 from the germline V gene are SEHNR and FQNEAQ (reference sequence). The CDR3 contains 15 residues. The ends lost 3 bases at V and 3 bases at J; junction bases unmatched: 3. This CDR3 is CASSLGQGVYYGYTF. CDR3 in DNA: TGTGCCAGCAGCTTGGGACAGGGGGTTTACTATGGCTACACCTTC. The entire variable domain, with the rest obtained from reference TRBV7-9 and TRBJ1-2, is as follows: DTGVSQNPRHKITKRGQNVTFRCDPISEHNRLYWYRQTLGQGPEFLTYFQNEAQLEKSRLLSDRFSAERPKGSFSTLEIQRTEQGDSAMYLCASSLGQGVYYGYTFGSGTRLTVV.

The V and J genes are TRBV5-1 and TRBJ1-1; D gene unclear. The CDR3 runs to 18 residues. Per the germline V gene, CDR1 is SGHRS and CDR2 is YFSETQ. V was cut by 0 bases and J by 2 bases, with 20 bases left in between. The CDR3 spells CASSLARWSAGPNTEAFF. The CDR3 nucleotides are TGCGCCAGCAGCTTGGCCAGGTGGTCTGCCGGACCTAACACTGAAGCTTTCTTT.

V and J are TRBV6-5 and TRBJ1-2, with D hard to call. The length of the CDR3 is 14 residues. Germline V gene data show CDR1 as MNHEY and CDR2 as SVGAGI. Trimming removed 0 bases at V and 4 bases at J, with 9 bases between. CDR3 DNA: TGTGCCAGCAGTTACTCGATTGGGCTCTATGGCTACACCTTC. This codes for CASSYSIGLYGYTF.

Concerning this clone itself: Other DNA sequences from this sample encode an identical CDR3 as well. The chain carries TRBV28 and TRBJ1-2; no reliable D call. V lost 2 bases and J 2 bases, leaving 6 bases between the germline ends. There are 13 residues in the CDR3. From germline, CDR1 is MDHEN and CDR2 SYDVKM. The CDR3 nucleotides read TGTGCCAGCAGTTTAGGCAGAAACTATGGCTACACCTTC. The encoded protein is CASSLGRNYGYTF.

This chain links TRBV4-3 with TRBJ2-7, with TRBD2 matching over 7 bases. The CDR3 loop spans 14 amino acids. V shed 1 base and J 2 bases; nucleotides not matched to a gene: 2. CDR1 and CDR2 from the germline V gene are LGHNA and YSLEER. This chain's CDR3 is CASSQGEGPYEQYF. Written as DNA, the CDR3 is TGCGCCAGCAGCCAAGGGGAGGGCCCCTACGAGCAGTACTTC.

Turning to this clone: This CDR3 is also generated by other DNA sequences in the sample. This sequence joins TRBV5-1 and TRBJ1-5; D is perhaps TRBD1 (5 bases). The V end lost 1 base, the J end lost 2 bases, and 7 bases lay between the germline ends. The CDR3 runs 14 residues. The germline gives CDR1 SGHRS, CDR2 YFSETQ. The CDR3 sequence is CASSLTGRNQPQHF. The CDR3 nucleotides are TGCGCCAGCAGCTTGACAGGACGCAATCAGCCCCAGCATTTT.

The chain joins TRBV9 to TRBJ2-3; perhaps TRBD2 as D (6 bases). From germline, CDR1 is SGDLS and CDR2 YYNGEE. The CDR3 has 15 residues. V dropped 2 bases and J dropped 2 bases, with 12 bases sitting between them. CDR3 residues: CASSVNGGVTDTQYF. The CDR3 coding sequence is TGTGCCAGCAGCGTCAACGGGGGAGTCACAGATACGCAGTATTTT.

The V and J genes are TRBV5-1 and TRBJ2-1; the D is unclear. V lost 4 bases and J lost 0, with 14 bases in between. Germline assignment: CDR1 SGHRS and CDR2 YFSETQ. The CDR3 spans 16 residues. CDR3 DNA sequence: TGCGCCAGCAGCCCGGAAAGATGGGACTCCTACAATGAGCAGTTCTTC. It encodes CASSPERWDSYNEQFF.

The rearrangement uses TRBV19 and TRBJ1-2; 8 nucleotides line up with TRBD1. CDR3 length equals 16 residues. Trimming took 3 bases from V and 4 from J; bases not matched to a gene: 10. In germline, CDR1 is LNHDA, CDR2 SQIVND (reference sequence). CDR3 sequence (DNA): TGTGCCAGTAGTATTTCCTCAGGGGGCCCCAGCTATGGCTACACCTTC. It specifies CASSISSGGPSYGYTF.

The chain employs TRBV5-8 and TRBJ2-1, with D perhaps matching TRBD2 (6 bases). The V and J ends lost 1 base and 7 bases respectively, with 12 bases between them. From germline, CDR1 is SGHTS and CDR2 YDEGEE. The CDR3 runs to 14 residues. CDR3 protein: CASSLRDLGNEQFF. Here the CDR3 DNA reads TGTGCCAGCAGCTTGAGGGACTTGGGGAATGAGCAGTTCTTC.

Regarding this clone: A junction end diverges from the germline sequence, so it may reflect a read error. The chain combines TRBV7-7 with TRBJ1-1, with a tentative D call TRBD1 (5 bases). Looked up from germline, CDR1 is SSHAT and CDR2 is FNYEAQ (reference sequence). The CDR3 loop spans 13 amino acids. CDR3 nucleotides: TGTGCTAGCAGCTCAGGGTTGGGCACTGAAGCTTTCTTT. Residues: CASSSGLGTEAFF.

The chain employs TRBV6-5 and TRBJ2-7, with TRBD1 matching over 8 bases. The V gene end was trimmed by 4 bases and the J gene end by 1 base; junction bases not matched to a gene: 3. This CDR3 has 14 residues. Germline-derived CDR1 and CDR2 are MNHEY and SVGAGI. The CDR3 sequence: CASSSDRGSYEQYF. For the CDR3, the DNA is TGTGCCAGCAGTTCAGACAGGGGATCCTACGAGCAGTACTTC.